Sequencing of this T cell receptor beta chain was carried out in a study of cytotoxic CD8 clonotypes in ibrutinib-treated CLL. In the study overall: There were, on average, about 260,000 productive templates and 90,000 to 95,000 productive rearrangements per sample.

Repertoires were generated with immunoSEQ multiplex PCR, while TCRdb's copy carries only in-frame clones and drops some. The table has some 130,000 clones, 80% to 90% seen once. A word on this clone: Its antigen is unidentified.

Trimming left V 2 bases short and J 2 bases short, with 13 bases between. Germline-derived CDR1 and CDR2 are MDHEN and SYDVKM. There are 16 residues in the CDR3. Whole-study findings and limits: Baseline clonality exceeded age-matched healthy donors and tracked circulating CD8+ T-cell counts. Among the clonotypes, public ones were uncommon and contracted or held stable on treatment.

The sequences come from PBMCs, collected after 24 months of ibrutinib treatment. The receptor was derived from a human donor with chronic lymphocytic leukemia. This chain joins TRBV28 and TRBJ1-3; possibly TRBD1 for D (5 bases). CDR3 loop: CASSLGTVVPGNTIYF. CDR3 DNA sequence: TGTGCCAGCAGTTTAGGGACGGTGGTGCCTGGAAACACCATATATTTT. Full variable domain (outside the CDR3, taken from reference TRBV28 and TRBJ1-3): DVKVTQSSRYLVKRTGEKVFLECVQDMDHENMFWYRQDPGLGLRLIYFSYDVKMKEKGDIPEGYSVSREKKERFSLILESASTNQTSMYLCASSLGTVVPGNTIYFGEGSWLTVV.